The source of this T cell receptor beta chain is a study of cytomegalovirus exposure and HLA in healthy donors. Use of 60 Vbeta and 13 Jbeta primers characterized the PCR. TCRdb keeps only in-frame clones here, not all; method: immunoSEQ multiplex PCR. The sample carries 85,000 to 100,000 clones, around 73% recorded once. Germline V lookup: CDR1 SQVTM, CDR2 ANQGSEA. V was pared by 3 bases and J by 2 bases, with 9 bases between. The CDR3 is made up of 13 amino acids. The clonotype was recovered from a woman in her thirties or forties in good health and CMV-seropositive. Input material: PBMCs. The V and J genes are TRBV29-1 and TRBJ2-3; D is unclear. CDR3 region: CSVDTGSTDTQYF. DNA for the CDR3: TGCAGCGTTGATACGGGTTCCACAGATACGCAGTATTTT.